Sequencing of this T cell receptor (beta chain) was carried out in a study of beta chain features in type 1 diabetes. Findings and limits, study-wide: Moderate but significant shortening of TCRB CDR3s was recorded in all four CD4+ subsets from Type 1 diabetes patients. Junctions at VDJ sites from type 1 diabetes patients had fewer insertions and more deletions.

About this clone: The antigen is unknown.

V shed 5 bases and J shed 8 bases, with 8 bases lying between them. This CDR3 has 11 residues. Germline V gives CDR1 MNHEY, CDR2 SMNVEV (reference sequence). All of the isolated RNA was reverse transcribed, so expressed TCRB transcripts were sequenced. The data were produced by immunoSEQ multiplex PCR, yet TCRdb's version contains in-frame clones alone and is incomplete. Altogether roughly 340,000 clones are present, roughly 14% being singletons, with the ten largest covering roughly 0.015%. The V and J genes are TRBV27 and TRBJ2-3; D unresolved. What was sequenced was naive CD4+ T cells from blood. The TCR originated in a woman under 30 with type 1 diabetes. The CDR3 bases are TGTGCCAGCAGTAGCTTTGGTACGCAGTATTTT. Its translation: CASSSFGTQYF.